The entry that follows covers one T cell receptor beta chain sequence. Antigen specificity is unknown. This sample stems from a study of T cell responses to AZD1222 COVID-19 vaccine. Study-level background: Second-dose intervals of approximately 4 or approximately 12 weeks were pooled.

Study-wide findings and caveats: Among the donors, most were white British and more were female, and clonal diversity was possibly underestimated. Only 5 or 6 AZD1222 recipients were seropositive at baseline.

Sequencing was performed with immunoSEQ multiplex PCR; in TCRdb, only in-frame clones are kept and a portion is missing. The sample consists of approximately 94,000 clones, 85% to 95% of them appearing once. Material: peripheral blood, obtained on day 0 of AZD1222 vaccination. The receptor was derived from an adult in good health.

The CDR3 DNA reads as TGTGCCAGCAACTCGGATTATGGCTACACCTTC. Translating gives CASNSDYGYTF. The chain combines TRBV28 with TRBJ1-2; D unclear. Germline V CDR1 and CDR2: MDHEN, SYDVKM. V was shortened by 7 bases and J by 5 bases, with 8 bases between the two germline ends. This CDR3 region has 11 residues.